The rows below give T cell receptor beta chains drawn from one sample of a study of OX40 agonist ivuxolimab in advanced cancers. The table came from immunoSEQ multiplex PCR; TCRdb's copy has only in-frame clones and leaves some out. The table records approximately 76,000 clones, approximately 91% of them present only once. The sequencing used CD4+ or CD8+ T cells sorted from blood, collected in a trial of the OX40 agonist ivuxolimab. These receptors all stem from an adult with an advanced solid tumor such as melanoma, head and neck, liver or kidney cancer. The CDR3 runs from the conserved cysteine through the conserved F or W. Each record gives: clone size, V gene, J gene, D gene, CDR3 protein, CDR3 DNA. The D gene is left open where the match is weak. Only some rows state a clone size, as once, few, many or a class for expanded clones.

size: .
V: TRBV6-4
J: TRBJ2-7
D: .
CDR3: CASIGWGQDEQYF
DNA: TGTGCCAGCATCGGATGGGGGCAGGACGAGCAGTACTTC

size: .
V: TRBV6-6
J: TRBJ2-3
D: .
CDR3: CASSYGGFADTQYF
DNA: TGTGCCAGCAGTTACGGGGGCTTCGCAGATACGCAGTATTTT

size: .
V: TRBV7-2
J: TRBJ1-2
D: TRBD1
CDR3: CASSFHGTGGYGYTF
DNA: TGTGCCAGCAGCTTTCACGGGACAGGGGGCTATGGCTACACCTTC

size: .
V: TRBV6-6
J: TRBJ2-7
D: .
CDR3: CASSYLGYETYEQYF
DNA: TGTGCCAGCAGTTACCTGGGGTATGAAACCTACGAGCAGTACTTC

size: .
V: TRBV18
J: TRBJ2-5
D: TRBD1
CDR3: CASSPPGTVPKYF
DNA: TGTGCCAGCTCCCCCCCTGGGACAGTCCCTAAGTACTTC

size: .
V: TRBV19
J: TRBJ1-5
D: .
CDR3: CASSIGTSPGHF
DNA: TGTGCCAGTAGTATCGGGACTTCTCCGGGGCATTTT

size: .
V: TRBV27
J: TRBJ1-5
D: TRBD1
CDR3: CASSPGTVWGNQPQHF
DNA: TGTGCCAGCAGTCCGGGGACAGTCTGGGGCAATCAGCCCCAGCATTTT

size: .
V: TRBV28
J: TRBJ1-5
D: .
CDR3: CASRHPSDRPQHF
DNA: TGTGCCAGCAGACATCCTAGTGATCGGCCCCAGCATTTT

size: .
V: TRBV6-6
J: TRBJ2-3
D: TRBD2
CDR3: CASTGTSGMTDTQYF
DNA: TGTGCCAGCACCGGGACTAGCGGGATGACAGATACGCAGTATTTT

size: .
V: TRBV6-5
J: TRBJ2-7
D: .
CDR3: CASSRSYEQYF
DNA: TGTGCCAGCAGTCGGTCCTACGAGCAGTACTTC

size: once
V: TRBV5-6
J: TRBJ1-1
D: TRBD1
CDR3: CASSSDRGTEAFF
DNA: TGTGCCAGCAGTTCCGACAGGGGCACTGAAGCTTTCTTT

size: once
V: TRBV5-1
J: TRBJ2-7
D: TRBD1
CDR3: CASSWGLDREEREQYF
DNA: TGCGCCAGCAGCTGGGGTTTGGACAGGGAAGAACGTGAGCAGTACTTC

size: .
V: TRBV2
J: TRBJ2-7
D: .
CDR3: CASSGQLIYEQYF
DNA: TGTGCCAGCAGTGGACAGCTAATCTACGAGCAGTACTTC

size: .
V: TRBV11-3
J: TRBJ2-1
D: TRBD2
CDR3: CASSARTRHNEQFF
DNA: TGTGCCAGCAGCGCCCGGACTAGACACAATGAGCAGTTCTTC

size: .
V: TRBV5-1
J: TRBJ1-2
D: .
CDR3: CASGHGVKEDGYTF
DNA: TGCGCCAGCGGTCATGGGGTCAAGGAGGATGGCTACACCTTC

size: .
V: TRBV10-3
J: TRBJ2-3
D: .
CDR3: CAISEVGAHTDTQYF
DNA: TGTGCCATCAGTGAAGTGGGGGCCCACACAGATACGCAGTATTTT

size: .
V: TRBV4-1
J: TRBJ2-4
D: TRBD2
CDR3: CASSPGAGVLRAKNIQYF
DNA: TGCGCCAGCAGCCCAGGAGCGGGGGTTCTTAGAGCCAAAAACATTCAGTACTTC

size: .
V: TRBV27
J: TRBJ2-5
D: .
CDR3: CASSFRFEETQYF
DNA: TGTGCCAGCAGTTTCCGGTTCGAAGAGACCCAGTACTTC

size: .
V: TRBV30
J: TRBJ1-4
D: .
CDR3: CAWSVMWGGREKKLFF
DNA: TGTGCCTGGAGTGTAATGTGGGGCGGGAGAGAGAAAAAACTGTTTTTT

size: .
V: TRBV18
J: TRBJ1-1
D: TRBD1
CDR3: CASSRGPDRAEAFF
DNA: TGTGCCAGCTCCCGCGGACCTGACAGGGCGGAAGCTTTCTTT

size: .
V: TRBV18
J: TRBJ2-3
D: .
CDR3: CASSTGATDTQYF
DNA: TGTGCCAGCTCAACCGGGGCGACAGATACGCAGTATTTT

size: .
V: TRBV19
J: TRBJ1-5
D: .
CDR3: CASSISLPRLYSNQPQHF
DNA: TGTGCCAGTAGTATATCCCTACCGAGGCTTTATAGCAATCAGCCCCAGCATTTT

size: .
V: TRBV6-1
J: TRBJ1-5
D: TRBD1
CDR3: CASSDVPGTGGARQPQHF
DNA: TGTGCCAGCAGTGATGTCCCAGGGACAGGGGGCGCCCGGCAGCCCCAGCATTTT

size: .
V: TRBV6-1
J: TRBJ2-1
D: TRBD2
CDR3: CASSTGGGYNEQFF
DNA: TGTGCCAGCAGTACGGGCGGGGGATACAATGAGCAGTTCTTC

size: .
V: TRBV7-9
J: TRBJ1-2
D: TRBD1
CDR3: CASSSTGGDYGYTF
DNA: TGTGCCAGCAGCTCCACAGGGGGGGACTATGGCTACACCTTC

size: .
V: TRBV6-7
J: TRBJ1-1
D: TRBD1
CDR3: CASSYSDRGNTEAFF
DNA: TGTGCCAGCAGTTACTCGGACAGGGGTAACACTGAAGCTTTCTTT

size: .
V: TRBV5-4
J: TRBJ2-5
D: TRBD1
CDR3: CASHELRDRGTQYF
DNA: TGTGCCAGCCACGAGTTAAGGGACAGGGGGACCCAGTACTTC

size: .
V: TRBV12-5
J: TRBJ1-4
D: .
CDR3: CASGLVPGEKLFF
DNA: TGTGCTAGTGGTTTGGTACCTGGAGAAAAACTGTTTTTT

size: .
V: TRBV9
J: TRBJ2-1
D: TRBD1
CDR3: CASSVALRPGQGHNEQFF
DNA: TGTGCCAGCAGCGTAGCCCTCAGACCGGGACAGGGACACAATGAGCAGTTCTTC

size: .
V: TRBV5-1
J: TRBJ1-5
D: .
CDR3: CASSLGGGQLRVSNQPQHF
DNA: TGCGCCAGCAGCTTGGGAGGAGGACAGCTTCGGGTTAGCAATCAGCCCCAGCATTTT

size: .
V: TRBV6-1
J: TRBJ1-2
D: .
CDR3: CASSTQRGYTF
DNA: TGTGCCAGCAGTACCCAACGGGGCTACACCTTC

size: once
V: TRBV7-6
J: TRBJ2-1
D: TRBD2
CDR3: CASVHRGGDGEQFF
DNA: TGTGCCAGCGTCCATAGGGGAGGGGACGGTGAGCAGTTCTTC

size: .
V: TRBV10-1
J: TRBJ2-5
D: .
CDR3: CASSESKGSAETQYF
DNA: TGCGCCAGCAGTGAATCAAAGGGGTCGGCAGAGACCCAGTACTTC

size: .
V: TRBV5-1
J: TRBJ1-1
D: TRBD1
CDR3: CASSWGQGGNFINTEAFF
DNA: TGCGCCAGCAGCTGGGGGCAGGGGGGTAATTTCATCAACACTGAAGCTTTCTTT

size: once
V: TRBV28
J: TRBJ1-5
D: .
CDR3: CASSPRLYSNQPQHF
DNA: TGTGCCAGCTCACCACGATTATATAGCAATCAGCCCCAGCATTTT

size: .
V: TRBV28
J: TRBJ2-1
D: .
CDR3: CASSLKGVLFNEQFF
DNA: TGTGCCAGCAGTTTAAAGGGGGTTTTGTTCAATGAGCAGTTCTTC

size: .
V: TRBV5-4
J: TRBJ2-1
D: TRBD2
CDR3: CASSLDGRSGEQFF
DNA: TGTGCCAGCAGCCTAGACGGGAGGAGTGGTGAGCAGTTCTTC

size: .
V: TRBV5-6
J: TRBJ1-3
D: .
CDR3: CASSYGLPAGNTIYF
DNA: TGTGCCAGCAGTTACGGTCTACCGGCTGGAAACACCATATATTTT

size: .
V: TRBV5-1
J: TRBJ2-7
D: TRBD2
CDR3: CASSLRGGNYEQYF
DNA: TGCGCCAGCAGCTTGCGGGGGGGAAACTACGAGCAGTACTTC

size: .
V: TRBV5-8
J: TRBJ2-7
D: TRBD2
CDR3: CASSLAVTSGRYEQYF
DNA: TGTGCCAGCAGCTTGGCGGTCACTAGCGGGAGGTACGAGCAGTACTTC

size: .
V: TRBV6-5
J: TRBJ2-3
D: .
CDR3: CASSYQSSTDTQYF
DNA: TGTGCCAGCAGTTATCAGAGTAGCACAGATACGCAGTATTTT

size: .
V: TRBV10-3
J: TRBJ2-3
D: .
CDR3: CAISEVEAPISTDTQYF
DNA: TGTGCCATCAGTGAGGTAGAAGCCCCGATCAGCACAGATACGCAGTATTTT

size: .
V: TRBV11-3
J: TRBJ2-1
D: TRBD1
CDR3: CASGVRGQGYNEQFF
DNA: TGTGCCAGCGGTGTGAGGGGACAGGGATACAATGAGCAGTTCTTC

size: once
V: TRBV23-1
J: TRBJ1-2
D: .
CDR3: CASSHQGGYGYTF
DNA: TGCGCCAGCAGTCACCAGGGCGGCTATGGCTACACCTTC

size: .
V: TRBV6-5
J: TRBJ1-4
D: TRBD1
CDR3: CASTGRGQANEKLFF
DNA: TGTGCCAGCACGGGCCGGGGACAGGCTAATGAAAAACTGTTTTTT

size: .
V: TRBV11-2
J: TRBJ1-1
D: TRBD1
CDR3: CASSRDRGGSEAFF
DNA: TGTGCCAGCAGCCGAGACAGGGGAGGGTCTGAAGCTTTCTTT

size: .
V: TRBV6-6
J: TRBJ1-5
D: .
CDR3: CASSDPGQPNQPQHF
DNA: TGTGCCAGCAGTGACCCCGGACAGCCCAATCAGCCCCAGCATTTT

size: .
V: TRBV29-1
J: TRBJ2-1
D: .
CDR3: CSVVRMTYNEQFF
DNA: TGCAGCGTTGTTCGGATGACCTACAATGAGCAGTTCTTC

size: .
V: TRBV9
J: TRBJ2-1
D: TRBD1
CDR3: CASSASGTGTGDEQFF
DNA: TGTGCCAGCAGCGCATCCGGGACAGGGACTGGCGATGAGCAGTTCTTC

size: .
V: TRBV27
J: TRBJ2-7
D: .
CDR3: CASRGTLYEQYF
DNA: TGTGCGAGCAGGGGAACCCTCTACGAGCAGTACTTC

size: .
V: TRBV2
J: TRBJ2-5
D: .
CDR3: CASSEVGPFETQYF
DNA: TGTGCCAGCAGTGAGGTTGGGCCTTTCGAGACCCAGTACTTC

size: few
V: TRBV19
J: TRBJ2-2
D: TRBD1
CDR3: CASSYRTGAGVGELFF
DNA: TGTGCCAGTAGCTATCGGACAGGGGCTGGTGTCGGGGAGCTGTTTTTT

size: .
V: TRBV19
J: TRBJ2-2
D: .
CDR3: CASISPPRDRTSNTGELFF
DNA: TGTGCCAGTATAAGTCCCCCTAGAGATAGAACATCGAACACCGGGGAGCTGTTTTTT

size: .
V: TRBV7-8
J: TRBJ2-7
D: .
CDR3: CASSLAGRSYEQYF
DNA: TGTGCCAGCAGCTTAGCGGGCAGATCCTACGAGCAGTACTTC

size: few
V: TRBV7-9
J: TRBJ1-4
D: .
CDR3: CASSLPRGEKLFF
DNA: TGTGCCAGCAGCCTCCCCCGAGGTGAAAAACTGTTTTTT

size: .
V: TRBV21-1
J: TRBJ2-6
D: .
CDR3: CASSKVSEPSSGANVLTF
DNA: TGTGCCAGCAGCAAAGTTTCGGAGCCAAGCTCTGGGGCCAACGTCCTGACTTTC